Listed here are 12 T cell receptor beta chains from one sample, sequenced in a study of identical twins. TCRdb reprocessed the 5' RACE reads via MiXCR and lists one record per CDR3 protein. The table includes 220,000 or so distinct CDR3 sequences, 7% detected once. The same data also went into a second study, on yellow fever vaccine responses in identical twins.

Specimen: memory (CD45RO+) T cells sorted from blood. The source is a woman between 18 and 29 years old in good health.

This clonotype occurred many times. The rearrangement uses TRBV14 and TRBJ1-4; no firm D call. CDR3 length: 14 residues. V was trimmed by 4 bases and J by 3 bases, leaving 9 bases between them. Germline CDR1 reads SGHDN; CDR2 reads FVKESK. The CDR3 spells CASSLTDSNEKLFF. The CDR3 nucleotides read TGTGCCAGCAGCCTAACAGACTCTAATGAAAAACTGTTTTTT.

V usage is TRBV6-2 or TRBV6-3 and J usage is TRBJ2-6; D ambiguous. The ends were cut back, 7 bases at V and 4 bases at J, with 8 bases in the middle. The CDR3 is made up of 13 amino acids. The germline V gene has CDR1 MNHEY and CDR2 SVGEGT. CDR3 bases: TGTGCCAGCAACCTCGGGGGGGCCAACGTCCTGACTTTC. Translation: CASNLGGANVLTF.

This clonotype was seen a few times. The chain recombines TRBV28 with TRBJ2-7; 13 nucleotides line up with TRBD2. The CDR3 sequence is 14 residues long. With V trimmed by 5 bases and J by 6 bases, 4 bases remained unmatched. The germline gives CDR1 MDHEN, CDR2 SYDVKM. CDR3: CASSPRTSGSEQYF. The CDR3 DNA reads as TGTGCCAGCAGTCCACGGACTAGCGGGAGCGAGCAGTACTTC.

Many counts were recorded for this clonotype. V gene TRBV24-1 combines with J gene TRBJ1-2; no clear D. Trimming removed 4 bases at V and 1 base at J, with 6 bases between. CDR1 and CDR2 from the germline V gene are KGHDR and SFDVKD. This CDR3 is 13 amino acids long. Here the CDR3 reads CATSESSNYGYTF. CDR3 coding DNA: TGTGCCACCAGTGAGAGCAGTAACTATGGCTACACCTTC.

This clonotype was seen only a few times. The rearrangement uses TRBV20-1 and TRBJ2-3; D not resolved. Germline CDR1 and CDR2: DFQATT and SNEGSKA (reference sequence). CDR3 length: 10 amino acids. With 5 bases removed from V and 5 bases from J, the gap between germline ends came to 5 bases. CDR3 protein: CSAALDTQYF. CDR3 bases: TGCAGTGCTGCCCTAGATACGCAGTATTTT.

In this sample, this clonotype turned up many times. J is TRBJ2-7 and V is TRBV5-5; D not resolved. With 4 bases removed from V and 6 bases from J, the gap between germline ends came to 20 bases. CDR3 length: 15 residues. From germline, CDR1 is SGHKS and CDR2 YYEKEE (reference sequence). CDR3 sequence reads: CASSPTNQRISEQYV. The CDR3 nucleotides are TGTGCCAGCAGCCCTACAAATCAGAGGATTTCCGAGCAGTACGTC.

This clonotype was recorded at least ten times. The chain is built from TRBV5-1 and TRBJ2-5; D not resolved. The CDR3 loop spans 15 amino acids. CDR1 is SGHRS and CDR2 is YFSETQ in the germline V gene. V was pared by 0 bases and J by 0 bases, with 9 bases between. The chain's CDR3 is CASSLGNLNQETQYF. CDR3 sequence (DNA): TGCGCCAGCAGCTTGGGGAACCTCAACCAAGAGACCCAGTACTTC.

The genes are TRBV20-1 and TRBJ2-7, with TRBD2 as a possible D gene (5 bases). The CDR3 extends over 12 amino acids. Germline CDR1 DFQATT, CDR2 SNEGSKA (reference sequence). V was shortened by 0 bases and J by 7 bases, with 10 bases between the two germline ends. DNA of the CDR3: TGCAGTGCTAGAGAGGACTCGCGGGAGCAGTACTTC. Protein product: CSAREDSREQYF.

This clonotype turned up a few times. V is TRBV4-1 and J is TRBJ2-7; the D gene is possibly TRBD2 (5 bases). CDR1 is MGHRA, CDR2 YSYEKL, per germline. Trimming removed 0 bases at V and 5 bases at J, with 11 bases between. The CDR3 spans 14 residues. In DNA, the CDR3 is TGCGCCAGCAGCCAAGACCCGGGAATGGACGAGCAGTACTTC. Translation: CASSQDPGMDEQYF.

This chain joins TRBV24-1 and TRBJ2-5; 8 bases line up with TRBD2. Germline CDR1 and CDR2: KGHDR and SFDVKD. Losses at the gene ends were 5 bases for V and 4 bases for J; bases not matched to a gene: 2. The CDR3 is made up of 13 amino acids. The CDR3 is CATSGGGRETQYF. In nucleotides, the CDR3 is TGTGCCACCAGTGGCGGGGGGCGAGAGACCCAGTACTTC.

This clonotype was picked up a small number of times. V usage is TRBV29-1 and J usage is TRBJ2-1; D not certain. Between the trimmed V and J ends, which lost 6 bases and 0 bases, there was a span of 0 bases. The CDR3 contains 10 residues. Germline loops: CDR1 SQVTM, CDR2 ANQGSEA. This CDR3 reads CSVSYNEQFF. The CDR3 DNA reads as TGCAGCGTCTCCTACAATGAGCAGTTCTTC.

The table lists this clonotype with a few counts. The V gene is TRBV2, the J gene TRBJ2-2; 11 bases line up with TRBD2. Germline CDR1 is SNHLY and CDR2 is FYNNEI. With 5 bases clipped from V and 5 bases from J, the junction kept 16 bases outside the gene matches. There are 19 residues in the CDR3. In DNA form, the CDR3 reads TGTGCCAGCAGTCGCTGGACTAGCGGGTACGGAGGGGAAACCGGGGAGCTGTTTTTT. It yields the protein CASSRWTSGYGGETGELFF.